A single TCR beta chain is shown here with its context. Trimming took off 1 base at V and 1 base at J, with 7 bases between the two ends. CDR3 length: 15 amino acids. Germline V lookup: CDR1 SEHNR, CDR2 FQNEAQ (reference sequence). These data belong to a study of cytomegalovirus exposure and HLA in healthy donors. Some clones are missing from TCRdb's copy, which holds only in-frame ones; the method was immunoSEQ multiplex PCR. The sample includes roughly 300,000 clones, 86% seen only once; the top ten take over 0.8%. Sequenced input: PBMCs. The J gene is TRBJ2-2, the V gene TRBV7-9; D is perhaps TRBD1 (5 bases). The clonotype was recovered from a woman between 18 and 29 years old in good health and CMV-seronegative. CDR3 DNA sequence: TGTGCCAGCAGCTTAGGCAGGGTGAACACCGGGGAGCTGTTTTTT. As protein: CASSLGRVNTGELFF.